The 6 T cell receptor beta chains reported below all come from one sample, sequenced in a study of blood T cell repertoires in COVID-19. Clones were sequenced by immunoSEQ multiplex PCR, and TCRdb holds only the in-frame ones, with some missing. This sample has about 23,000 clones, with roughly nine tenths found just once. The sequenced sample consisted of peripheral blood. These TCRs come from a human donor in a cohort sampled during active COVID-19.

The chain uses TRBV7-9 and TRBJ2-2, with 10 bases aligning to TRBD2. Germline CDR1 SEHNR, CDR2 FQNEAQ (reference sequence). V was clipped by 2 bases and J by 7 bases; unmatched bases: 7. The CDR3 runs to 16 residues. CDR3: CASSLTSGRGVGELFF. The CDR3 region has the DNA TGTGCCAGCAGCTTAACCAGCGGGAGGGGCGTCGGGGAGCTGTTTTTT.

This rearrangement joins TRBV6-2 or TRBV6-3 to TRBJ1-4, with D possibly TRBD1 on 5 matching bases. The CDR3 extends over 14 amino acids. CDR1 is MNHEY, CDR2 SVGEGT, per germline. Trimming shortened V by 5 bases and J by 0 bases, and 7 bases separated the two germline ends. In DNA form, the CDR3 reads TGTGCCAGCAGTAAGACAGCAACTAATGAAAAACTGTTTTTT. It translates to CASSKTATNEKLFF.

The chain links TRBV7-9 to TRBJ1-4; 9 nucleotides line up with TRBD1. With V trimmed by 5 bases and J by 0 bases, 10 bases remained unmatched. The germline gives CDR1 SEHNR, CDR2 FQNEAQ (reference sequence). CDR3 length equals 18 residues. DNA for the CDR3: TGTGCCAGCAGCCTATCCACAGGGGGCTCTGCAACTAATGAAAAACTGTTTTTT. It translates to CASSLSTGGSATNEKLFF.

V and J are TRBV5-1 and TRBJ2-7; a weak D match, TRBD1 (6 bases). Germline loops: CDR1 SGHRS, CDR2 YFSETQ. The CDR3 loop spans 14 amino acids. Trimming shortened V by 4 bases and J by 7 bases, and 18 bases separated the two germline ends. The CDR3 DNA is TGCGCCAGCAGCCAACAAGGGGGACGAGAGGAGCAGTACTTC. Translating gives CASSQQGGREEQYF.

The CDR3 reads CASSLTSGDSYEQYF. In DNA form, the CDR3 reads TGTGCCAGCAGCTTAACTAGCGGGGACTCCTACGAGCAGTACTTC. The gene calls are TRBV11-3 and TRBJ2-7; 10 bases align to TRBD2. V gave up 2 bases and J gave up 0 bases; unmatched junction bases: 1. Looked up from germline, CDR1 is SGHNT and CDR2 is YENEEA. There are 15 residues in the CDR3.

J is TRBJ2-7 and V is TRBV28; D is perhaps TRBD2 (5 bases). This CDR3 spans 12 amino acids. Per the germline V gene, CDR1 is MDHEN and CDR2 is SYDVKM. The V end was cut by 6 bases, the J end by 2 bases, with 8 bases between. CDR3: CASRVGAYEQYF. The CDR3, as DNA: TGTGCCAGCAGGGTGGGAGCCTACGAGCAGTACTTC.